The present TCR beta chain was sequenced within a study of cytomegalovirus exposure and HLA in healthy donors. Regarding the study as a whole: Rare TCR sequences predominated, though certain public TCRs were found in many donors. TCR clusters originating in the first cohort tended to co-occur in the 100 to 150 validation repertoires, according to a later analysis. Cytomegalovirus association was assigned to about 150 TCR beta chains. With high specificity and sensitivity, the classifier reportedly diagnosed cytomegalovirus status.

The CDR3 has 13 residues. Germline values: CDR1 ENHRY, CDR2 SYGVKD. V dropped 6 bases and J dropped 2 bases, with 11 bases sitting between them. With respect to this clone: The antigen remains undetermined.

Here immunoSEQ multiplex PCR was the method, and the copy in TCRdb shows in-frame clones only, minus some. The sample lists under 150,000 clones, about nine tenths occurring once. This chain links TRBV10-3 with TRBJ2-7, with a tentative D call TRBD1 (6 bases). This receptor was taken from a man between 18 and 29 years old in good health and CMV-seronegative. Specimen: PBMCs. The CDR3, as DNA: TGTGCCATCAGGAGTCAGGGGCCCTACGAGCAGTACTTC. Translation: CAIRSQGPYEQYF.